The clone carrying this TCR beta chain was seen once. Its antigen is not identified. The same CDR3 is also encoded by other DNA sequences in this sample. This sample was included in a study of shared clonotypes between healthy human individuals. Adult donors, all healthy and HIV-negative, had no recent acute infections or vaccinations. The split of CD4+ cells yielded CD45RA+ naive and CD45RA-negative memory subsets. Sequenced by immunoSEQ multiplex PCR; TCRdb stores in-frame clones only, minus some. The repertoire consists of some 2,100,000 clones, with 90% to 97% occurring once and the leading ten covering approximately 0.13%. The CDR3 sequence is 15 residues long. In germline, CDR1 is MNHNY, CDR2 SVGAGI (reference sequence). The V end lost 0 bases, the J end lost 4 bases, and 10 bases lay between the germline ends. Study-wide points: Approximately 4.9% of naive CD4 clonotypes were shared across several donors. Larger estimated richness was generally recorded for naive subsets relative to memory subsets.

What was sequenced was naive CD4+ T cells sorted from blood. As for subset: CD45RA+ positively selected. This clonotype was sampled from a young man in good health. V is TRBV6-6 and J is TRBJ1-3; D is unresolved. As DNA, the CDR3 is TGTGCCAGCAGTTACTCGTGGGGTTCCGGAAACACCATATATTTT. It yields the protein CASSYSWGSGNTIYF.